Listed below are T cell receptor beta chains from one sample, sequenced in a study of cytomegalovirus exposure and HLA in healthy donors. Here immunoSEQ multiplex PCR was the method, and the copy in TCRdb shows in-frame clones only, minus some. The sample includes fewer than 150,000 clones, about 80% of them seen just once. Sequencing used PBMCs. Source of these receptors: a man aged 25 to 45 in good health and CMV-seropositive. Both conserved end residues are trimmed from each CDR3. Fields, in order: D gene, J gene, clone size, V gene, CDR3 protein. The D gene is left open where the match is weak. Part of the rows lack a size; the others show once, few, many or a class for expanded clones.

D gene: TRBD1; J gene: TRBJ1-1; clone size: NA; V gene: TRBV18; CDR3 protein: ASSQGAIDEAF
D gene: NA; J gene: TRBJ2-3; clone size: NA; V gene: TRBV19; CDR3 protein: ASSIVGLNTDTQY
D gene: TRBD2; J gene: TRBJ2-1; clone size: NA; V gene: TRBV6-5; CDR3 protein: ASSYETSGYNEQF
D gene: NA; J gene: TRBJ2-1; clone size: NA; V gene: TRBV5-1; CDR3 protein: ASSFERSSYNEQF
D gene: TRBD1; J gene: TRBJ1-1; clone size: NA; V gene: TRBV14; CDR3 protein: ASSPGQGLNTEAF
D gene: TRBD2; J gene: TRBJ2-5; clone size: NA; V gene: TRBV6-1; CDR3 protein: ALTGGPLGTQY
D gene: TRBD1; J gene: TRBJ1-2; clone size: NA; V gene: TRBV2; CDR3 protein: ASSETDRGNYGYT
D gene: NA; J gene: TRBJ1-2; clone size: NA; V gene: TRBV19; CDR3 protein: ASSISGGNYGYT
D gene: NA; J gene: TRBJ1-1; clone size: NA; V gene: TRBV6-5; CDR3 protein: ASSPTVEGTEAF
D gene: TRBD1; J gene: TRBJ2-7; clone size: once; V gene: TRBV29-1; CDR3 protein: SVARDRGSYEQY
D gene: NA; J gene: TRBJ2-6; clone size: NA; V gene: TRBV5-6; CDR3 protein: ASSEFDRSGANVLT
D gene: TRBD2; J gene: TRBJ2-2; clone size: NA; V gene: TRBV7-3; CDR3 protein: ASSPTSGKGTGELF
D gene: NA; J gene: TRBJ2-1; clone size: once; V gene: TRBV7-2; CDR3 protein: ASSLRGPSYNEQF
D gene: TRBD1; J gene: TRBJ1-2; clone size: NA; V gene: TRBV6-6; CDR3 protein: ASRRQGSGYT
D gene: TRBD2; J gene: TRBJ2-3; clone size: NA; V gene: TRBV7-9; CDR3 protein: ASSRLAGVSTDTQY
D gene: TRBD1; J gene: TRBJ1-1; clone size: NA; V gene: TRBV7-3; CDR3 protein: ASSPTGGTEAF
D gene: TRBD1; J gene: TRBJ1-2; clone size: NA; V gene: TRBV6-4; CDR3 protein: ASSAFPGQRTGYT
D gene: TRBD1; J gene: TRBJ1-2; clone size: NA; V gene: TRBV7-9; CDR3 protein: ASSLAMTGDGYT
D gene: TRBD1; J gene: TRBJ1-2; clone size: NA; V gene: TRBV27; CDR3 protein: ASSPGTASYGYT
D gene: TRBD2; J gene: TRBJ2-1; clone size: NA; V gene: TRBV5-6; CDR3 protein: ASSPRDRGTSGRFYEQF
D gene: NA; J gene: TRBJ2-5; clone size: NA; V gene: TRBV7-7; CDR3 protein: ASSVSGTKETQY
D gene: TRBD2; J gene: TRBJ2-1; clone size: NA; V gene: TRBV4-2; CDR3 protein: ASSQVPSSGRAWELLYNEQF
D gene: NA; J gene: TRBJ2-3; clone size: NA; V gene: TRBV7-7; CDR3 protein: ASSLVGGDTQY
D gene: NA; J gene: TRBJ1-1; clone size: NA; V gene: TRBV6-5; CDR3 protein: ASSWGLSTEAF
D gene: NA; J gene: TRBJ2-2; clone size: NA; V gene: TRBV7-3; CDR3 protein: ASSSSNTGELF
D gene: NA; J gene: TRBJ2-1; clone size: NA; V gene: TRBV2; CDR3 protein: ASSEAFMAGLNEQF
D gene: NA; J gene: TRBJ2-1; clone size: NA; V gene: TRBV11-2; CDR3 protein: ASSSRDKRSQF
D gene: NA; J gene: TRBJ1-1; clone size: NA; V gene: TRBV29-1; CDR3 protein: SAPGGAAEAF
D gene: TRBD2; J gene: TRBJ2-3; clone size: NA; V gene: TRBV9; CDR3 protein: ASSVSGRGTDTQY
D gene: TRBD2; J gene: TRBJ2-7; clone size: NA; V gene: TRBV5-1; CDR3 protein: ASSLGGTTTYEQY
D gene: NA; J gene: TRBJ1-4; clone size: NA; V gene: TRBV20-1; CDR3 protein: SVQHNEKLF
D gene: TRBD2; J gene: TRBJ2-7; clone size: once; V gene: TRBV7-2; CDR3 protein: ASSLRSGGLTYEQY
D gene: TRBD2; J gene: TRBJ2-1; clone size: NA; V gene: TRBV5-1; CDR3 protein: ASSLEGLAGNNEQF
D gene: NA; J gene: TRBJ2-7; clone size: NA; V gene: TRBV13; CDR3 protein: ASSIGRAAYEQY
D gene: NA; J gene: TRBJ2-3; clone size: once; V gene: TRBV5-4; CDR3 protein: ASSLQGAADTQY
D gene: TRBD1; J gene: TRBJ1-5; clone size: many; V gene: TRBV2; CDR3 protein: ASSPSTGFQPQH
D gene: NA; J gene: TRBJ1-2; clone size: NA; V gene: TRBV7-2; CDR3 protein: ASTGTVYGYT
D gene: NA; J gene: TRBJ1-5; clone size: NA; V gene: TRBV19; CDR3 protein: ASTDVGASNQPQH
D gene: NA; J gene: TRBJ2-3; clone size: NA; V gene: TRBV7-3; CDR3 protein: ASSLSGSPGDTQY
D gene: NA; J gene: TRBJ1-2; clone size: NA; V gene: TRBV5-1; CDR3 protein: ASSPQAGQNGGYT
D gene: TRBD1; J gene: TRBJ1-2; clone size: NA; V gene: TRBV19; CDR3 protein: ASSRAGQGAYGYT
D gene: NA; J gene: TRBJ2-5; clone size: few; V gene: TRBV11-2; CDR3 protein: ASSGGLEETQY
D gene: TRBD2; J gene: TRBJ2-1; clone size: few; V gene: TRBV27; CDR3 protein: ASSSDTGGNEQF
D gene: TRBD1; J gene: TRBJ2-5; clone size: NA; V gene: TRBV4-1; CDR3 protein: ASSRGQQETQY
D gene: TRBD2; J gene: TRBJ2-3; clone size: NA; V gene: TRBV29-1; CDR3 protein: SVRGGSGDGATDTQY
D gene: TRBD2; J gene: TRBJ2-7; clone size: NA; V gene: TRBV27; CDR3 protein: ASSSIGGLYVEQY
D gene: TRBD1; J gene: TRBJ2-3; clone size: NA; V gene: TRBV10-1; CDR3 protein: ASSDGTGLADTQY
D gene: NA; J gene: TRBJ1-5; clone size: NA; V gene: TRBV23-1; CDR3 protein: ASSHHRDMGNQPQH
D gene: NA; J gene: TRBJ1-6; clone size: NA; V gene: TRBV9; CDR3 protein: ASSLRESSYNSPLH
D gene: NA; J gene: TRBJ1-1; clone size: NA; V gene: TRBV7-9; CDR3 protein: ASLWGGNTEAF
D gene: NA; J gene: TRBJ2-3; clone size: NA; V gene: TRBV25-1; CDR3 protein: ASSDSFEDTQY
D gene: NA; J gene: TRBJ1-3; clone size: NA; V gene: TRBV7-3; CDR3 protein: ASSQTSGSGNTIY
D gene: NA; J gene: TRBJ1-1; clone size: NA; V gene: TRBV11-2; CDR3 protein: ASSLEAGRGTEAF
D gene: TRBD1; J gene: TRBJ2-7; clone size: NA; V gene: TRBV6-7; CDR3 protein: ASSYSGGQGATYEQY
D gene: NA; J gene: TRBJ2-7; clone size: NA; V gene: TRBV7-2; CDR3 protein: ASSLVHAVSYEQY
D gene: TRBD1; J gene: TRBJ1-5; clone size: NA; V gene: TRBV12-5; CDR3 protein: ASGLLDRPNQPQH
D gene: TRBD1; J gene: TRBJ1-4; clone size: NA; V gene: TRBV4-2; CDR3 protein: ASSPQGGSDEKLF
D gene: TRBD1; J gene: TRBJ2-7; clone size: NA; V gene: TRBV14; CDR3 protein: ASSLAGTGTYEQY
D gene: TRBD1; J gene: TRBJ2-7; clone size: NA; V gene: TRBV7-2; CDR3 protein: ASSPNRDSYEQY
D gene: NA; J gene: TRBJ2-7; clone size: NA; V gene: TRBV6-1; CDR3 protein: ASSEAGLGSYEQY